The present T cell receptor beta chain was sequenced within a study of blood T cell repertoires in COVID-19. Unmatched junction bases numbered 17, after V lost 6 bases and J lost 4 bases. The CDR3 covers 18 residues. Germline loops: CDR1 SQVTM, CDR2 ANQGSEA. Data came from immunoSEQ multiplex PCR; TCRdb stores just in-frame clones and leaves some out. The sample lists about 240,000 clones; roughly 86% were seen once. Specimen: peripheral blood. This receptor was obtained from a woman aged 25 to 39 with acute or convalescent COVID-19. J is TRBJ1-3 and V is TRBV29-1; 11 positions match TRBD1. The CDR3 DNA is TGCAGCGTCCGACGCCCGGGACAGGGGGTTAAGGGAGGAAACACCATATATTTT. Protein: CSVRRPGQGVKGGNTIYF.